This T cell receptor (beta chain) was observed in a study of cytomegalovirus exposure and HLA in healthy donors (dated by TCRdb to 2017 to 2019). General notes on the study: According to a later analysis, the approximately 120 validation repertoires were produced on the same platform as the roughly 700 repertoires of the first cohort. The aim of the study was to test whether cataloging public T cell receptors could identify signatures of past pathogen exposure. A separate validation cohort of more than 100 different subjects was used in addition to the 666-subject first cohort. High-throughput TCR immunosequencing, statistical association of individual TCRs with disease status, and machine learning were combined to predict cytomegalovirus infection status. The research as a whole found: In the study, approximately 150 TCR beta chains were listed as associated with cytomegalovirus. All 110 or so repertoires were used to score co-occurrence in the validation cohort in a later analysis, because that analysis had no HLA typing for the cohort. Cytomegalovirus status was reported to be diagnosed by the classifier with high specificity and sensitivity in both the original and validation cohorts. The authors suggested that the approach could potentially be extended to other disease states and immunological phenotypes. Across donors, most TCR sequences were observed very rarely, whereas some public TCRs were present in many individuals. Three of the identified cytomegalovirus-associated TCR beta chains were confirmed in vitro to be specific for cytomegalovirus antigens. A later analysis found that TCRs clustered in the first cohort also tended to co-occur in the 95 to 150 validation repertoires, with approximately 94% of cluster scores above 0.

The receptor library was made with the immunoSEQ multiplex PCR assay. Per the source publication's procedure: A statistical classification framework was developed to diagnose cytomegalovirus status using the catalog of TCR beta chain sequences. TCRdb mirrors the immuneACCESS table, restricted to in-frame sequences. Some clones are absent from its copies; in checked studies, under half trace to an unresolved V gene, and the reason for the others is unknown. That table supplies the V and J calls and clone size; D and trimming were determined from the DNA. The sample data list over 110,000 clones, and more than 85% of these were observed just once. The ten biggest clones cover less than 9% of the sample. The donors were included in the validation cohort of 130 or so subjects, a group kept apart from the approximately 650-subject first cohort. The sample holds a few counts of this clone. It has no known antigen specificity. No qualities accompany the bases; no much larger clone lies one base away.

The CDR3 spans 16 residues, from the cysteine through the phenylalanine. The DNA shown is the 48-base CDR3, in frame from base 1. The sequencing input was PBMCs. The chain joins TRBV21-1 to TRBJ2-1; the tabulated D call, TRBD2, remains unverified against the DNA. TRBV21-1 is noted as a pseudogene. The TCR sequence derives from a man aged 18 to 29 in good health and CMV-seropositive. DNA sequence: TGTGCCAGCAGCAAAGCTAAGACCGGGAGGATTGAGGAGCAGTTCTTC. This gives the protein CASSKAKTGRIEEQFF.